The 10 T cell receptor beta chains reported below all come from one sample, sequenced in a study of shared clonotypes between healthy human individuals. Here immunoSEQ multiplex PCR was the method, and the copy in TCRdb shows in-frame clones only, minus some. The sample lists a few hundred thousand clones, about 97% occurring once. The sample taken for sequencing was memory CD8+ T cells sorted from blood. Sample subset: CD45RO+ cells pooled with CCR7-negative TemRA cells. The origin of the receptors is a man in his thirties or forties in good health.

The CDR3 DNA sequence: TGTGCCAGCAGCCAAGGCACAGGTCCCTACGAGCAGTACTTC. This encodes CASSQGTGPYEQYF. This chain connects TRBV14 to TRBJ2-7; D may be TRBD1 (5 bases). V was clipped by 1 base and J by 2 bases, with 9 bases between them. Germline CDR1 reads SGHDN; CDR2 reads FVKESK. The CDR3 runs to 14 residues.

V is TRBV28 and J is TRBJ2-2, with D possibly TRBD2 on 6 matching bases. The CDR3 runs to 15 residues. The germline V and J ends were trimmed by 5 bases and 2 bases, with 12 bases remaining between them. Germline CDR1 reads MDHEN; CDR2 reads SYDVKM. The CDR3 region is CASSLLALNTGELFF. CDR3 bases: TGTGCCAGCAGTCTACTAGCACTTAACACCGGGGAGCTGTTTTTT.

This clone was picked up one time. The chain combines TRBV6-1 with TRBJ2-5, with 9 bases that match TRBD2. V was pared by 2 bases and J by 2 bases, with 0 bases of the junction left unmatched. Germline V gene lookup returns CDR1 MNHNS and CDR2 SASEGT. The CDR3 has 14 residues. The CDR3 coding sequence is TGTGCCAGCAGTGAAACTAGCGGGCAAGAGACCCAGTACTTC. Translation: CASSETSGQETQYF.

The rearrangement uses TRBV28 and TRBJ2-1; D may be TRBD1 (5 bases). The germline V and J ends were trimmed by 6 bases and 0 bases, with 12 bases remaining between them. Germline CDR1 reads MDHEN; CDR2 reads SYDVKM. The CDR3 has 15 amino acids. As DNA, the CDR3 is TGTGCCAGCAGCCCCTGGGGCCGCTCCTACAATGAGCAGTTCTTC. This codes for CASSPWGRSYNEQFF.

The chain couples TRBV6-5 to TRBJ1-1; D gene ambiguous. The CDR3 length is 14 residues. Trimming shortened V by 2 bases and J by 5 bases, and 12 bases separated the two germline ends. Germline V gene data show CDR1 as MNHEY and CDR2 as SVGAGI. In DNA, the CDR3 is TGTGCCAGCAGTTACAAGGCAGGCGGAACTGAAGCTTTCTTT. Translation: CASSYKAGGTEAFF.

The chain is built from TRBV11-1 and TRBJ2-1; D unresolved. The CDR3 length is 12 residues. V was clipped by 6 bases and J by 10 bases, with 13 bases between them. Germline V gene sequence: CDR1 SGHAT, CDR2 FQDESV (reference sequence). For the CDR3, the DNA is TGTGCCAGCAGGGATCAAATAAGGGAGCAGTTCTTC. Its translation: CASRDQIREQFF. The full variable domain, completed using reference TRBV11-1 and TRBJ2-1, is EAEVAQSPRYKITEKSQAVAFWCDPISGHATLYWYRQILGQGPELLVQFQDESVVDDSQLPKDRFSAERLKGVDSTLKIQPAELGDSAMYLCASRDQIREQFFGPGTRLTVL.

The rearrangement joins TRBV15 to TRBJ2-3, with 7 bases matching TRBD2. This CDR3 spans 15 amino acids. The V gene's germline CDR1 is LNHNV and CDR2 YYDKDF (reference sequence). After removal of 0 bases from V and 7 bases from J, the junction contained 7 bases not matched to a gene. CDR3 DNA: TGTGCCACCAGCAGAGACCCTAGCGGTCTTTATACGCAGTATTTT. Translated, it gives CATSRDPSGLYTQYF.

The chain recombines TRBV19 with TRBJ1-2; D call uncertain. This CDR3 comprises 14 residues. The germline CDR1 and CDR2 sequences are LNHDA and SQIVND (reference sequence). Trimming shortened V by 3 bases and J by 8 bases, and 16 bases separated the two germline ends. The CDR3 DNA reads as TGTGCCAGTAGTATCGGTTCGCGAACGATGGGCTACACCTTC. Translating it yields CASSIGSRTMGYTF. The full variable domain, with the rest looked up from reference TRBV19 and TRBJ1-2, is DGGITQSPKYLFRKEGQNVTLSCEQNLNHDAMYWYRQDPGQGLRLIYYSQIVNDFQKGDIAEGYSVSREKKESFPLTVTSAQKNPTAFYLCASSIGSRTMGYTFGSGTRLTVV.

Written as DNA, the CDR3 is TGCGCCAGCAGCCGGGGCCTAGCTAACTATGGCTACACCTTC. It codes for CASSRGLANYGYTF. The J gene is TRBJ1-2, the V gene TRBV5-1, with D possibly being TRBD1 (5 bases). The length of the CDR3 is 14 residues. Germline CDR1 SGHRS, CDR2 YFSETQ. V lost 4 bases to trimming and J lost 0 bases, with 10 bases between them.

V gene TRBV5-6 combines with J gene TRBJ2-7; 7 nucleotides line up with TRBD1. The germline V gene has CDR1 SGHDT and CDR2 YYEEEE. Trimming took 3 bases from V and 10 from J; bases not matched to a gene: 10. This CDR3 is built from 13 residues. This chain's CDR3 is CASSSWDSTNQYF. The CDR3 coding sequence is TGTGCCAGCAGCTCCTGGGACAGTACGAACCAGTACTTC. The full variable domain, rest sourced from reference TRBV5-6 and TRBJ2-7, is DAGVTQSPTHLIKTRGQQVTLRCSPKSGHDTVSWYQQALGQGPQFIFQYYEEEERQRGNFPDRFSGHQFPNYSSELNVNALLLGDSALYLCASSSWDSTNQYFGPGTRLTVT.